This T cell receptor beta chain was found in a study of T cell repertoires in cytomegalovirus infection. On the study more broadly: An indication of both CMV infection and matching HLA type came from public TCR beta signatures.

This CDR3 spans 13 amino acids. The germline V and J ends were trimmed by 6 bases and 9 bases, with 15 bases remaining between them. CDR1 is MNHEY and CDR2 is SVGAGI in the germline V gene. Via MiXCR, TCRdb re-called the reads, giving one row per CDR3 protein. In the table there are just over 300,000 distinct CDR3 sequences, roughly 15% of which are singletons. Overall study findings and caveats: There were carriers of CMV plus the relevant HLA, and cumulative public TCR beta family frequency identified them. HLA-C-restricted CMV clonotypes gave the most frequent clonotype in two of eight donors.

This clonotype showed up just a few times. Its target is not known. The source is a human donor in good health (CMV status not recorded). Some clones in this sample may be carry-over from other donors' samples. Source material: PBMCs. This chain joins TRBV6-5 and TRBJ1-5; weak D call: TRBD1 (6 bases). The CDR3 sequence: CASREGGEGPQHF. The CDR3 DNA is TGTGCCAGCAGAGAGGGGGGGGAAGGGCCCCAGCATTTT.